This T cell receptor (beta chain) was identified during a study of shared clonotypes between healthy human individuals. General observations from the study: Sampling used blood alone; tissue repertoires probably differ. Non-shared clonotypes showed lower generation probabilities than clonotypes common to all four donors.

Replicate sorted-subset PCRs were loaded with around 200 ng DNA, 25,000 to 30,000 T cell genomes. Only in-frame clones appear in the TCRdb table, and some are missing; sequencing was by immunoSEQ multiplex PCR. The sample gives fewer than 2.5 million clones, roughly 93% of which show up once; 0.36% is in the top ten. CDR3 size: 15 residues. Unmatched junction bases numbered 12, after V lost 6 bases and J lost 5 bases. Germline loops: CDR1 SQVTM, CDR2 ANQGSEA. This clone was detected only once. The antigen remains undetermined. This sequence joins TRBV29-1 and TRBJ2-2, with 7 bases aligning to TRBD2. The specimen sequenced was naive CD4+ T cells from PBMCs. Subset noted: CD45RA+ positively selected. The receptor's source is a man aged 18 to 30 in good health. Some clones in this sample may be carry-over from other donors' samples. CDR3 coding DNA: TGCAGCGTGGGGGGACTATACGGCGGGACCGGGGAGCTGTTTTTT. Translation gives CSVGGLYGGTGELFF.